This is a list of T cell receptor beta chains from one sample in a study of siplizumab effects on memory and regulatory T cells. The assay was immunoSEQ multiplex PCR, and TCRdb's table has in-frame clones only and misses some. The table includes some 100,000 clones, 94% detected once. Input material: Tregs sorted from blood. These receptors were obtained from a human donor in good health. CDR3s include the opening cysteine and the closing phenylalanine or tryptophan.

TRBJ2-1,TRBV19,CASSSATLGSYNEQFF
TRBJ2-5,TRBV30,CAWAHRETQYF
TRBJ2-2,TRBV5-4,CASSLILGYPTGELFF
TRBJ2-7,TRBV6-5,CASSSFYEQYF
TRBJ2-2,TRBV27,CASSPRAGLVNTGELFF
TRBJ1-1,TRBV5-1,CASSPRTTVNTEAFF
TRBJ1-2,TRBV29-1,CSGATGNGYTF
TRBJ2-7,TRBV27,CASSFDRVGEQYF
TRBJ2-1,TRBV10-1,CASSEYSSNEQFF
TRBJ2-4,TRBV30,CAWSALNIQYF
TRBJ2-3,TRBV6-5,CASSYSRNTYTDTQYF
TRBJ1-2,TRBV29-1,CSVGGQGDYGYTF
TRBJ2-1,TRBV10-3,CAISDKYNEQFF
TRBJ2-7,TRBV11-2,CASSPRTGAYEQYF
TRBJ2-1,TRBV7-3,CASSSGQGVLNEQFF
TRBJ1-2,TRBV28,CASSPGGGYGYTF
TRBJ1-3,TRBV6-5,CASTQGLTPRNTIYF
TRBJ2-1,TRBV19,CASRTPWQKYNEQFF
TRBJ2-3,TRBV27,CASSFLDRLASDTQYF
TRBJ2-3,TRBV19,CASPPGLVVGESTDTQYF
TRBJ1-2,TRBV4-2,CASSRRKTGGAGYTF
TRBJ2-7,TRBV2,CASSVEAGDTYEQYF
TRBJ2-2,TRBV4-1,CASSHLTELTGELFF
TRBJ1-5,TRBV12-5,CASGLGAGQPQHF
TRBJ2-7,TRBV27,CASSLNGNLYEQYF
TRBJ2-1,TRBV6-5,CASKAGYYNEQFF
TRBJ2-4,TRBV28,CASTPSGELAKNIQYF
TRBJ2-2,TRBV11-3,CASSSGAGELFF
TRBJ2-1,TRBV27,CASSLSPLAGVLEQFF
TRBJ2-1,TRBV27,CASSPGLAGRNEQFF
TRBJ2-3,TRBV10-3,CAIRRGGESTDTQYF
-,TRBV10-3,CAISPKRETTYEQYF
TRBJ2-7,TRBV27,CASSLGQGGYEQYF
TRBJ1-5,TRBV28,CASRPGRFDQPQHF
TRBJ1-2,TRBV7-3,CASSLPKVSYGYTF
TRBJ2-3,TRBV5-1,CASSLAGTGNTDTQYF
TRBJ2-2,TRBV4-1,CASSPHTGELFF
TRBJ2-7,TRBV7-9,CALPPADEQYF
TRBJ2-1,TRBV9,CASSVNSWGEQFF
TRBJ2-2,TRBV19,CASSIRGRRGELFF